The present T cell receptor beta chain was sequenced within a study of OX40 agonist ivuxolimab in advanced cancers. Germline CDR1 and CDR2: DFQATT and SNEGSKA (reference sequence). CDR3 length: 10 residues. The V end lost 6 bases, the J end lost 12 bases, and 12 bases lay between the germline ends. Assay used: immunoSEQ multiplex PCR; TCRdb lists only in-frame clones, some missing. The table shows some 55,000 clones, with about four fifths occurring only once. The chain links TRBV20-1 to TRBJ2-1; tentatively, D is TRBD2 (5 bases). Material: CD4+ or CD8+ T cells sorted from blood, obtained in a trial of the OX40 agonist ivuxolimab. The receptor was isolated from an adult with an advanced solid tumor such as melanoma, head and neck, liver or kidney cancer. CDR3 bases: TGCAGTGCAAACCGGGAACTGCAGTTCTTC. Amino acids: CSANRELQFF.